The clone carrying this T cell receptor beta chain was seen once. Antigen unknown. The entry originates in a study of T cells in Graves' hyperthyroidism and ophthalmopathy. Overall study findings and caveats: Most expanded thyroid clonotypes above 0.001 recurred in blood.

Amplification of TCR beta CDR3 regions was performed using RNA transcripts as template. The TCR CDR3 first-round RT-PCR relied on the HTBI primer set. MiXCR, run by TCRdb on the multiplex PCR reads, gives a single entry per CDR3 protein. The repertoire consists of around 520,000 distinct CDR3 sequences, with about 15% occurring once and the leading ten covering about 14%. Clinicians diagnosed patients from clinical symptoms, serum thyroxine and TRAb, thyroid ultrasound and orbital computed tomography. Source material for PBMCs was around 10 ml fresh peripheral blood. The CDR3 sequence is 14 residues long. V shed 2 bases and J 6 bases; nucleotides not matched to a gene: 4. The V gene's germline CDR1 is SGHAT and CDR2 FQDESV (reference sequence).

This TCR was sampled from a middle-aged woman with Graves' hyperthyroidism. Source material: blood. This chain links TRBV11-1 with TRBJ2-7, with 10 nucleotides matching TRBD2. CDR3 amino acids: CASSLPSGSTEQYF. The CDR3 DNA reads TGTGCCAGCAGCTTACCTAGCGGGAGCACCGAGCAGTACTTC.